This entry lists 32 T cell receptor beta chains sequenced from one sample in a study of tumor-infiltrating lymphocytes in primary liver carcinoma. Each 20-30 mg portion of unsorted bulk tissue served as the source for co-extraction of RNA and DNA. From approximately 490 ng total RNA, TCR beta cDNA was generated with a primer in the constant region. Three nested multiplex PCR rounds, a slightly modified ARM-PCR, produced the libraries for TCR beta. The first two PCR rounds used TRBV1-TRBV30 forward primers with a C-beta reverse primer, roughly 11 cycles each. TCRdb used MiXCR to reprocess the multiplex PCR reads, holding one entry per CDR3 protein. The sample shows more than 85,000 distinct CDR3 sequences, about four fifths of them seen only once. Material for sequencing was liver tumor tissue from sampling region 3. Noted subset: tumor region T3, left-lateral pole. Receptors originate from a man aged 35-49 years with primary liver carcinoma and hepatitis B virus infection.

This clonotype is judged medium-sized. The chain combines TRBV6-2 or TRBV6-3 with TRBJ2-1, with 9 bases aligning to TRBD2. The V and J ends lost 6 bases and 12 bases, in that order; junction bases with no gene match: 9. This CDR3 has 13 amino acids. Per the germline V gene, CDR1 is MNHEY and CDR2 is SVGEGT. The CDR3 loop is CASRPGLAGRQFF. CDR3 DNA: TGTGCCAGCAGACCGGGACTAGCCGGGAGGCAGTTCTTC.

Of note for this clonotype: The germline gene is not matched at one end of the junction; a read error may be the cause. This chain uses TRBV28 with TRBJ2-7, with D perhaps being TRBD1 or TRBD2 (5 bases each). The CDR3 has 15 residues. Looked up from germline, CDR1 is MDHEN and CDR2 is SYDVKM. The CDR3 DNA sequence: TGTGGCAGCAGTTCCCCCTTGGGACGGGTCGCCGAGCATTACTTC. It yields the protein CGSSSPLGRVAEHYF. The variable domain in full, completed from reference TRBV28 and TRBJ2-7, reads DVKVTQSSRYLVKRTGEKVFLECVQDMDHENMFWYRQDPGLGLRLIYFSYDVKMKEKGDIPEGYSVSREKKERFSLILESASTNQTSMYLCGSSSPLGRVAEHYFGPGTRLTVT.

As concerns this clonotype: A junction end diverges from the germline sequence, so it may reflect a read error. The V call is TRBV7-9, the J call TRBJ2-3; no firm D call. Per germline, CDR1 SEHNR and CDR2 FQNEAQ (reference sequence). CDR3 length equals 10 residues. The CDR3 DNA reads TGTGCCAGCAGTAGTGATACGGAGTATTTT. Amino acids: CASSSDTEYF.

Worth noting for this clonotype: The junction departs from germline at one end; a sequencing error may be responsible. The J gene is TRBJ2-1, the V gene TRBV11-3; D is ambiguous. Germline V lookup: CDR1 SGHNT, CDR2 YENEEA. The CDR3 loop spans 14 amino acids. CDR3 DNA: TGTGCCAGCAGCTTAGGCGTGTCGATCAATGAGCACTTCTTC. This gives the protein CASSLGVSINEHFF.

This clonotype was seen a single time. A junction end diverges from the germline sequence, so it may reflect a read error. DNA of the CDR3: TGCGCCAGTAGCCAAGAGGCGAAGGGGAGCTATATCTACACCTTC. Translation: CASSQEAKGSYIYTF. The gene calls are TRBV4-3 and TRBJ1-2; D perhaps matches TRBD1 (5 bases). The length of the CDR3 is 15 residues. Germline CDR1 reads LGHNA; CDR2 reads YSLEER.

Of note for this clonotype: At one end, the junction sequence differs from germline, possibly due to a read error. The chain carries TRBV10-3 and TRBJ2-7, with a tentative D call TRBD2 (5 bases). Germline CDR1 is ENHRY and CDR2 is SYGVKD. The CDR3 totals 13 residues. The CDR3 protein is CAISRPGKHEQYF. CDR3 coding DNA: TGTGCTATCAGTAGACCGGGGAAGCACGAGCAGTACTTC.

As regards this clonotype: The junction departs from the called germline gene at one end, perhaps through a read error. This sequence joins TRBV12-3 or TRBV12-4 and TRBJ2-3; D is undetermined. The CDR3 contains 17 residues. The CDR3: CAGSSTTGCSDTDTQYF. The CDR3 bases are TGTGCCGGCAGTTCAACTACCGGGTGTTCAGACACAGATACGCAGTATTTT.

This clonotype was detected ten times or more. This chain links TRBV30 with TRBJ2-1; 8 bases are shared with TRBD2. Losses at the gene ends were 4 bases for V and 8 bases for J; bases not matched to a gene: 7. The CDR3 runs to 13 residues. Germline CDR1 reads GTSNPN; CDR2 reads SVGIG (reference sequence). In nucleotides, the CDR3 is TGTGCCTGGACGTCGGGAGGGAAGTATGAGCAGTTCTTC. Translation: CAWTSGGKYEQFF.

This clonotype showed up just a few times. The chain has TRBV29-1 and TRBJ2-7; TRBD1 agrees at 8 bases. The CDR3 loop spans 13 amino acids. Germline V gene lookup returns CDR1 SQVTM and CDR2 ANQGSEA. CDR3 in amino acids: CNGAQGDPYEQYF. The CDR3 DNA is TGCAATGGGGCACAGGGGGACCCCTACGAGCAGTACTTC.

This chain connects TRBV29-1 to TRBJ2-3; 14 bases match TRBD2. This CDR3 is built from 15 residues. The germline V gene encodes CDR1 SQVTM and CDR2 ANQGSEA. The CDR3 is CGISGTSGRGDTQYF. In nucleotides, the CDR3 is TGCGGCATTAGCGGGACTAGCGGGAGAGGGGATACGCAGTATTTT.

With respect to this clonotype: A junction boundary mismatches the germline segment, possibly from a read error. The V gene is TRBV11-3, the J gene TRBJ2-3; D might be TRBD1 or TRBD2, each matching 5 bases. The CDR3 has 15 residues. CDR1 is SGHNT, CDR2 YENEEA, per germline. The CDR3 bases are TGTCCCAGCAACCCGGGGAGACTCCAGGGCGGAACGCAGTATTTT. Its protein is CPSNPGRLQGGTQYF.

The rearrangement joins TRBV12-3 or TRBV12-4 to TRBJ2-2; D gene ambiguous. Trimming removed 8 bases from V and 6 bases from J, with 10 bases in between. The CDR3 totals 12 residues. CDR3 region: CASAYLAGELFF. CDR3 DNA: TGTGCCAGCGCCTATTTAGCCGGGGAGCTGTTTTTT.

There are many counts of this clonotype. The V call is TRBV6-5, the J call TRBJ2-3; 8 bases line up with TRBD2. V trimming: 6 bases; J trimming: 0 bases; junction bases outside the gene matches: 14. CDR1 and CDR2 from the germline V gene are MNHEY and SVGAGI. The CDR3 spans 18 residues. The CDR3 protein is CASRRWGGSGTSTDTQYF. In DNA form, the CDR3 reads TGTGCCAGCAGACGATGGGGGGGTAGCGGGACTAGCACAGATACGCAGTATTTT.

This clonotype has a handful of counts. This sequence may be a read error, since a much larger clone differs from it by one base. CDR3 DNA: TGTGCCAGCAGATCCGGGACAGGGGGATCTAACTATAGCTACACCTTC. Translated: CASRSGTGGSNYSYTF. The V and J genes are TRBV28 and TRBJ1-2; the match to TRBD1 covers 11 bases. The CDR3 loop spans 16 amino acids. From germline, CDR1 is MDHEN and CDR2 SYDVKM.

As concerns this clonotype: Since a much larger clone is just one base distant, this may be a read error. This chain uses TRBV5-4 with TRBJ1-4, with D tentatively TRBD1 (6 bases). The length of the CDR3 is 12 residues. Germline-derived CDR1 and CDR2 are SGHNT and YYREEE (reference sequence). The CDR3 spells CAGSPRGEKLFF. As DNA, the CDR3 is TGTGCCGGCAGCCCGAGGGGGGAAAAACTGTTTTTT.

The chain joins TRBV4-2 to TRBJ2-1; 9 nucleotides agree with TRBD2. Germline values: CDR1 LGHNA, CDR2 YNFKEQ. The CDR3 length is 17 residues. CDR3 sequence (DNA): TGTGTCAGTAGCCAAGAGGTAGCGGGGGCCCCCTACAATGAGCAGTTCTTC. Protein sequence: CVSSQEVAGAPYNEQFF.

This clonotype appeared many times. The chain has TRBV28 and TRBJ2-5; D remains unclear. V was cut by 8 bases and J by 0 bases, with 16 bases left in between. Germline V gene sequence: CDR1 MDHEN, CDR2 SYDVKM. The CDR3 covers 15 residues. Here the CDR3 reads CASFPGGAYQETQYF. CDR3 in DNA: TGTGCCAGCTTTCCGGGCGGAGCTTACCAAGAGACCCAGTACTTC.

On this clonotype: Mismatch with germline at one junction end may stem from a read error. V is TRBV12-3 or TRBV12-4 and J is TRBJ1-3, with D perhaps matching TRBD1 (5 bases). This CDR3 is built from 14 residues. CDR3 sequence reads: CASGFRGDGNTIYF. The CDR3 DNA sequence: TGTGCCAGCGGTTTTCGGGGGGATGGAAACACCATATATTTT.

The V gene is TRBV11-2, the J gene TRBJ2-1; tentative D call: TRBD2 (5 bases). The V and J ends lost 3 bases and 13 bases respectively, with 19 bases between them. CDR1 SGHAT and CDR2 FQNNGV come from the germline V gene. The CDR3 has 14 amino acids. CDR3 sequence reads: CASSLSGSDNGQFF. The CDR3 DNA is TGTGCCAGCAGCTTGTCGGGGTCCGACAATGGACAGTTCTTC.

Of note for this clonotype: Mismatch with germline at one junction end may stem from a read error. The rearrangement joins TRBV4-3 to TRBJ1-1; D ambiguous. CDR1 and CDR2 from the germline V gene are LGHNA and YSLEER. The CDR3 loop spans 15 amino acids. CDR3 in amino acids: CVSSQEFGKRTEAFF. The CDR3 DNA follows: TGCGTCAGCAGCCAAGAGTTCGGGAAAAGGACTGAAGCTTTCTTT.

Details on this clonotype: One junction end does not reproduce the germline sequence, and a read error may be involved. In DNA form, the CDR3 reads TGTACCACCCGACTAGCGGGAGGTCCTCGCACAGATACGCAATATTTT. As protein: CTTRLAGGPRTDTQYF. The V gene is TRBV6-6, the J gene TRBJ2-3, with 13 positions matching TRBD2. This CDR3 is built from 16 residues. Germline V gene sequence: CDR1 MNHNY, CDR2 SVGAGI (reference sequence).

In regard to this clonotype: One end of the junction is discordant with germline, which a read error may explain. V is TRBV14 and J is TRBJ2-1; 8 nucleotides line up with TRBD2. Germline loops: CDR1 SGHDN, CDR2 FVKESK. The CDR3 runs 16 residues. CDR3: CTSSAVAGWVNNEQHF. Written as DNA, the CDR3 is TGTACCAGCAGTGCCGTAGCGGGATGGGTAAACAATGAGCAGCACTTT.

About this clonotype itself: One end of the junction varies from germline; a read error may be responsible. V gene TRBV29-1 combines with J gene TRBJ1-2; D gene unclear. Germline CDR1 and CDR2: SQVTM and ANQGSEA. The CDR3 spans 11 residues. The CDR3 loop reads CSVDGLRGYSF. In nucleotides, the CDR3 is TGCAGCGTTGATGGTCTTCGTGGCTACAGCTTC.

In this sample, this clonotype turned up once. The DNA for the CDR3 is TGTGCCTGGAGTGCGAGAGGCCTCTCTGGGGCCAACGTCCTGACTTTC. This codes for CAWSARGLSGANVLTF. The chain links TRBV30 to TRBJ2-6; D unresolved. Trimming cost V 1 base and J 0 bases, with 10 bases left between them. CDR1 and CDR2 (germline): GTSNPN, SVGIG (reference sequence). This CDR3 spans 16 amino acids.

Remarks on this clonotype: This could be a read error, since a much larger clone is one nucleotide away. The J gene is TRBJ1-5, the V gene TRBV15; no reliable D call. This CDR3 contains 13 residues. Germline CDR1 is LNHNV and CDR2 is YYDKDF (reference sequence). For the CDR3, the DNA is TGTGCCACCAGCTGGGCAGTTAATCAGTCCCAGCATTTT. It codes for CATSWAVNQSQHF.

As for this clonotype: An end of the junction differs from the germline gene, which may be a read error. CDR3 residues: CANSRLSGSNSNQPEYF. CDR3 coding DNA: TGTGCCAACAGCCGTCTTTCAGGGAGCAATAGCAATCAGCCCGAGTATTTT. The rearrangement links TRBV12-3 or TRBV12-4 to TRBJ1-5, with D perhaps matching TRBD1 (5 bases). This CDR3 is 17 amino acids long.

About this clonotype itself: One junction end does not reproduce the germline sequence, and a read error may be involved. This rearrangement joins TRBV29-1 to TRBJ2-7; 9 positions agree with TRBD2. This CDR3 spans 17 amino acids. The V gene's germline CDR1 is SQVTM and CDR2 ANQGSEA. The CDR3 nucleotides read TGCAGCGCTGCGGGCAGGTCGACTAGCGGAAACCTCTACGATCAGTACTTC. Translating gives CSAAGRSTSGNLYDQYF.

As to this clonotype: Its ends do not fully match the called genes, so a read error is possible. V and J are TRBV6-2 or TRBV6-3 and TRBJ2-3, with D uncertain. The CDR3 contains 15 residues. Germline loops: CDR1 MNHEY, CDR2 SVGEGT. The CDR3 loop is CASIYLLQDTDTQYF. CDR3 nucleotide sequence: TGTGCCAGCATTTACTTGTTGCAGGACACAGATACGCAGTATTTT.

As regards this clonotype: Its ends do not fully match the called genes, so a read error is possible. The chain links TRBV11-1 to TRBJ2-4, with 12 nucleotides matching TRBD2. Per the germline V gene, CDR1 is SGHAT and CDR2 is FQDESV (reference sequence). The CDR3 runs to 17 residues. CDR3 in DNA: TGTGCCAGCAGCTTTCCCAGGACTAGCGGGACCAAGAACATTCAATGTTTC. Encoded protein: CASSFPRTSGTKNIQCF. Combining the CDR3 with reference TRBV11-1 and TRBJ2-4 gives the whole variable domain EAEVAQSPRYKITEKSQAVAFWCDPISGHATLYWYRQILGQGPELLVQFQDESVVDDSQLPKDRFSAERLKGVDSTLKIQPAELGDSAMYLCASSFPRTSGTKNIQCFGAGTRLSVL.

Concerning this clonotype itself: The CDR3 does not end in the conserved phenylalanine or tryptophan, so this is likely a read error. V and J are TRBV11-2 and TRBJ2-3; perhaps TRBD2 as D (5 bases). The CDR3 length is 16 residues. In germline, CDR1 is SGHAT, CDR2 FQNNGV. V gave up 2 bases and J gave up 3 bases, with 15 bases separating them. The CDR3, as DNA: TGTGCCAGCAGCTTACAAGAGGGAGTCAGGACAGATACGCAGTATTAT. Protein: CASSLQEGVRTDTQYY.

The chain links TRBV7-9 to TRBJ1-5; D is possibly TRBD1 (5 bases). Germline CDR1 SEHNR, CDR2 FQNEAQ (reference sequence). The length of the CDR3 is 15 residues. The CDR3 loop reads CVSSRIGGGDQPQHF. The DNA for the CDR3 is TGTGTCAGTAGCCGCATCGGGGGAGGAGATCAGCCCCAGCATTTT.

The chain recombines TRBV5-4 with TRBJ1-6; D unresolved. With 6 bases removed from V and 10 bases from J, the gap between germline ends came to 17 bases. The CDR3 sequence is 14 residues long. Germline V CDR1 and CDR2: SGHNT, YYREEE (reference sequence). The CDR3 DNA is TGTGCCAGCACCTACGAGACACAGAACTCACCCCTCCACTTT. Translated: CASTYETQNSPLHF.